This T cell receptor (beta chain) was captured in a study of T cells after somatic rescue of genetic block. The repertoire was sequenced with immunoSEQ multiplex PCR; TCRdb's copy has only in-frame clones and lacks some. The sample lists about 63,000 clones, 92% occurring once. V lost 6 bases, J lost 5 bases, and 17 bases lay in between. The CDR3 has 15 amino acids. The germline gives CDR1 MNHNS, CDR2 SASEGT. The chain combines TRBV6-1 with TRBJ1-5; perhaps TRBD1 as D (6 bases). This receptor was taken from a man aged 40-50 years. Material for sequencing was peripheral blood mononuclear cells (PBMCs). The CDR3 sequence: CASREDFRGYQPQHF. CDR3 nucleotides: TGTGCCAGCAGAGAGGACTTCAGGGGATATCAGCCCCAGCATTTT.